These 15 T cell receptor beta chains share one sample of origin, sequenced in a study of shared clonotypes between healthy human individuals (TCRdb year 2020). The library was produced with the immunoSEQ multiplex PCR assay. The clones in this table, taken by TCRdb from immuneACCESS, are in-frame only. Not every clone is retained; where verified, under half of the shortfall comes from an unresolved V gene, and the cause of the rest is unknown. The sample yields about 1 million clones; about 80% were counted once. Clones ranked in the top ten supply approximately 1.5% of the sample. Material: memory CD4+ T cells sorted from blood. This sample's cell subset or site label indicates: CD45RA-negative fraction. Receptors were obtained from a man between 18 and 35 years old in good health.

V is TRBV6-5 and J is TRBJ1-5, with 9 bases identical to TRBD1. Germline trimming cut 6 bases from V and 7 bases from J; bases unmatched to any gene: 7. CDR1 MNHEY and CDR2 SVGAGI come from the germline V gene. The CDR3 runs 14 residues. Written as DNA, the CDR3 is TGTGCCAGCAGAGGACAGGGGTCAGGGCAGCCCCAGCATTTT. Translating gives CASRGQGSGQPQHF.

The chain employs TRBV5-6 and TRBJ2-1; 9 bases fit TRBD2. This CDR3 region has 14 residues. The junction had 10 bases not matched to a gene; V was cut back by 9 bases and J by 6 bases. Germline values: CDR1 SGHDT, CDR2 YYEEEE. CDR3 amino acids: CATRAGGEINEQFF. CDR3 nucleotide sequence: TGTGCCACCCGAGCGGGAGGCGAGATCAATGAGCAGTTCTTC.

The chain's CDR3 is CASSPEATLTDTQYF. The CDR3 nucleotides read TGTGCCAGCAGCCCGGAGGCAACTCTCACAGATACGCAGTATTTT. The chain is built from TRBV11-2 and TRBJ2-3, with a weak D call TRBD2 (5 bases). The CDR3 is made up of 15 amino acids. CDR1 and CDR2 (germline): SGHAT, FQNNGV. Between the trimmed V and J ends, which lost 5 bases and 2 bases, there was a span of 14 bases.

This clone was seen only a few times. The same CDR3 is also encoded by other DNA sequences in this sample. This sequence joins TRBV7-2 and TRBJ2-7, with 7 positions matching TRBD2. V shed 0 bases, J shed 2 bases, and the junction held 1 base outside the gene matches. Per germline, CDR1 SGHTA and CDR2 FQGNSA. The length of the CDR3 is 14 residues. CDR3 nucleotides: TGTGCCAGCAGCTTAGCGGGAGGGCCCTACGAGCAGTACTTC. The encoded protein is CASSLAGGPYEQYF.

V and J are TRBV28 and TRBJ1-6; D not resolved. V lost 3 bases and J lost 7, with 13 bases in between. There are 15 residues in the CDR3. The germline V gene encodes CDR1 MDHEN and CDR2 SYDVKM. The DNA of the CDR3 is TGTGCCAGCAGTTTTGGAGGGCTGAGAAATTCACCCCTCCACTTT. This codes for CASSFGGLRNSPLHF.

This chain uses TRBV18 with TRBJ2-1; 7 positions agree with TRBD1. V shed 2 bases, J shed 10 bases, and the junction held 5 bases outside the gene matches. Germline V gene sequence: CDR1 KGHSH, CDR2 LQKENI. The CDR3 contains 13 residues. Here the CDR3 reads CASSPDRQGEQFF. The CDR3 DNA follows: TGTGCCAGCTCACCAGATCGACAGGGCGAGCAGTTCTTC. The whole variable domain, filled in from reference TRBV18 and TRBJ2-1, reads NAGVMQNPRHLVRRRGQEARLRCSPMKGHSHVYWYRQLPEEGLKFMVYLQKENIIDESGMPKERFSAEFPKEGPSILRIQQVVRGDSAAYFCASSPDRQGEQFFGPGTRLTVL.

V gene TRBV19 combines with J gene TRBJ2-3; tentative D call: TRBD2 (6 bases). Germline assignment: CDR1 LNHDA and CDR2 SQIVND (reference sequence). Trimming stripped 10 bases from V and 7 bases from J, with 24 bases between. The CDR3 runs 15 residues. CDR3 nucleotide sequence: TGTGCCACCCTGCAGGGTAGCGGTGGCAGGAATACGCAGTATTTT. It specifies CATLQGSGGRNTQYF. Full variable domain (remainder filled in from reference TRBV19 and TRBJ2-3): DGGITQSPKYLFRKEGQNVTLSCEQNLNHDAMYWYRQDPGQGLRLIYYSQIVNDFQKGDIAEGYSVSREKKESFPLTVTSAQKNPTAFYLCATLQGSGGRNTQYFGPGTRLTVL.

The rearrangement uses TRBV7-3 and TRBJ2-1; D is ambiguous. This CDR3 has 15 residues. The ends were cut back, 4 bases at V and 0 bases at J, with 10 bases in the middle. Per germline, CDR1 SGHTA and CDR2 FQGTGA. CDR3 in DNA: TGTGCCAGCAGCTACACCCAAAGCTCCTACAATGAGCAGTTCTTC. It encodes CASSYTQSSYNEQFF.

This clone has only a few counts. The chain employs TRBV28 and TRBJ1-3; a possible D gene is TRBD1 (5 bases). In germline, CDR1 is MDHEN, CDR2 SYDVKM. This CDR3 spans 15 amino acids. The V and J ends lost 6 bases and 0 bases respectively, with 12 bases between them. DNA of the CDR3: TGTGCCAGCAGCAACAGGTTAAACTCTGGAAACACCATATATTTT. This encodes CASSNRLNSGNTIYF.

V usage is TRBV9 and J usage is TRBJ1-4; maybe TRBD1 (5 bases). The CDR3 has 15 residues. Per germline, CDR1 SGDLS and CDR2 YYNGEE. V was shortened by 0 bases and J by 2 bases, with 8 bases between the two germline ends. This CDR3 is CASSVGGKTNEKLFF. The CDR3 nucleotides are TGTGCCAGCAGCGTAGGGGGGAAGACTAATGAAAAACTGTTTTTT.

Regarding this clone: The same CDR3 also results from other DNA sequences found in this sample. CDR3 loop: CASSLRGGETQYF. For the CDR3, the DNA is TGTGCCAGCAGCCTACGGGGAGGGGAGACCCAGTACTTC. The genes are TRBV5-4 and TRBJ2-5, with 7 positions matching TRBD2. Per the germline V gene, CDR1 is SGHNT and CDR2 is YYREEE (reference sequence). This CDR3 region has 13 residues. V lost 4 bases and J lost 5; bases outside the gene matches: 5.

This clone turned up a few times. A much bigger clone sits one base away, suggesting this may be a read error. This chain uses TRBV6-6 with TRBJ1-3; D unresolved. The CDR3 is 11 residues long. In germline, CDR1 is MNHNY, CDR2 SVGAGI (reference sequence). V lost 6 bases and J 2 bases, leaving 2 bases between the germline ends. The chain's CDR3 is CASRTGNTIYF. CDR3 coding DNA: TGTGCCAGCAGGACTGGAAACACCATATATTTT.

This clone was counted between two and nine times. The chain carries TRBV12-5 and TRBJ2-5; no definite D call. Between the trimmed V and J ends, which lost 5 bases and 6 bases, there was a span of 10 bases. This CDR3 comprises 12 residues. Germline V gene data show CDR1 as LGHNT and CDR2 as FRNRAP. The chain's CDR3 is CASGGDWKTQYF. CDR3 sequence (DNA): TGTGCTAGTGGTGGAGACTGGAAGACCCAGTACTTC.

J is TRBJ2-2 and V is TRBV27, with 10 bases fitting TRBD2. Trimming removed 5 bases from V and 3 bases from J; junction bases left unmatched: 3. CDR1 MNHEY and CDR2 SMNVEV come from the germline V gene (reference sequence). This CDR3 region has 15 residues. In DNA form, the CDR3 reads TGTGCCAGCAGTCGACTAGCGGGCTACACCGGGGAGCTGTTTTTT. Its protein product is CASSRLAGYTGELFF.

This clone was observed once. The chain combines TRBV14 with TRBJ2-1; D call uncertain. Germline assignment: CDR1 SGHDN and CDR2 FVKESK. CDR3 length equals 13 residues. Trimming shortened V by 4 bases and J by 4 bases, and 8 bases separated the two germline ends. In DNA form, the CDR3 reads TGTGCCAGCAGCCGGACGGTTTACAATGAGCAGTTCTTC. Protein sequence: CASSRTVYNEQFF.